This paragraph covers one TCR beta chain sequence. This sample is drawn from a study of shared T cell receptors in the human thymus. Deletions cut 6 bases from V and 4 bases from J, with 33 bases between. CDR3 length: 20 amino acids. The germline V gene encodes CDR1 MDHEN and CDR2 SYDVKM. Only in-frame clones appear in the TCRdb table, and some are missing; sequencing was by immunoSEQ multiplex PCR. Of about 660,000 clones listed, around 87% are singletons. These data also formed part of another study, on human thymus T cells. As that study records: Donors were healthy Finnish babies undergoing corrective operations for congenital heart defects. Corrective heart surgery yielded resections, and these provided the thymus tissue. What appeared biased in thymic and blood repertoires was the usage of V and J genes. Unrelated people showed highly overlapping thymic repertoires, related research reported.

The source material was thymocytes. The clonotype was recovered from a boy under two years old with a congenital heart defect. This chain joins TRBV28 and TRBJ1-2; the D gene is possibly TRBD1 (6 bases). The CDR3 sequence: CASSTKKPLLRGARSYGYTF. CDR3 nucleotide sequence: TGTGCCAGCAGCACCAAGAAACCCCTTTTACGGGGGGCGCGAAGCTATGGCTACACCTTC.